This T cell receptor (beta chain) was recovered during a study of T cells in Graves' hyperthyroidism and ophthalmopathy. From RNA transcripts, TCR beta CDR3 regions were amplified. TCR CDR3 underwent first-round RT-PCR with the HTBI primer set. Via MiXCR, TCRdb re-called the multiplex PCR reads, giving one row per CDR3 protein. The sample contains roughly 510,000 distinct CDR3 sequences, around 43% of which appear only once. About this clonotype itself: As yet, its antigen is unknown.

The germline CDR1 and CDR2 sequences are ENHRY and SYGVKD. Trimming removed 3 bases from V and 1 base from J; junction bases left unmatched: 2. This CDR3 is built from 16 residues. Notes on the study in general: Most thyroid-expanded clonotypes above 0.001 were also found in blood. Ophthalmopathy was model-predicted a median about 7.1 months pre-onset. Classification by a 13 V-J model distinguished ophthalmopathy from stable hyperthyroidism.

Specimen: peripheral blood or thyroid tissue (not recorded which). This TCR was sampled from an adult woman with Graves' disease, either hyperthyroidism or ophthalmopathy (not recorded which). This rearrangement joins TRBV10-3 to TRBJ1-5; the match to TRBD1 covers 11 bases. In nucleotides, the CDR3 is TGTGCCATCAGTGATCGGGACAGGGGGAGCAATCAGCCCCAGCATTTT. Translation gives CAISDRDRGSNQPQHF.